This TCR beta chain was recovered during a study of identical twins. Notes on the study in general: Insertions ran lower in abundant cord blood beta clonotypes, though not in memory repertoires. Out-of-frame alpha sequences shared between twins exhibited an excess of low generation probability. Possibly, invariant MAIT and iNKT cells partly confounded zero-insertion analyses.

This clonotype has just a few counts. What it recognizes is unknown. This CDR3 region has 16 residues. Trimming removed 1 base at V and 0 bases at J, with 13 bases between. The V gene's germline CDR1 is LGHDT and CDR2 YNNKEL (reference sequence). With template switching, a universal primer site was added, and the cDNA carried unique molecular identifiers. TCRdb re-analysed the 5' RACE reads in MiXCR, keeping a single row per CDR3 protein. The sample records hundreds of thousands of distinct CDR3 sequences, approximately 6.1% being singletons. The sequenced material came from naive T cells sorted from blood. The chain couples TRBV3-1 to TRBJ2-7, with TRBD1 as a possible D gene (6 bases). The TCR originated in a man between 18 and 29 years old in good health. CDR3 amino acids: CASSQVFGQSSYEQYF. The CDR3 bases are TGTGCCAGCAGCCAAGTATTCGGACAGAGCTCCTACGAGCAGTACTTC.